A selection of T cell receptor beta chains follows, all from one sample in a study of control samples from healthy donors and cancer patients. Method: immunoSEQ multiplex PCR; TCRdb's copy keeps in-frame clones and lacks some. The repertoire holds around 180,000 clones, around 88% seen once, with nearly 5% in the top ten. Sequenced input: blood. Receptors were obtained from a woman aged 25 to 39 in good health. Each CDR3 is given without its conserved first and last residue. A D gene is named only where the DNA matches it firmly.

D	V	length	J	CDR3
-	TRBV27	13	TRBJ2-6	ASSLHGSGANVLT
TRBD1	TRBV6-5	12	TRBJ2-7	ASSPRQGTREQY
TRBD2	TRBV29-1	15	TRBJ2-3	SVAGTYLAGGTDTQY
-	TRBV6-1	12	TRBJ2-5	ASSEQGFAETQY
-	TRBV5-1	12	TRBJ2-1	ASSFGGRNNEQF
-	TRBV19	11	TRBJ2-1	ASSTRAHNEQF
-	TRBV10-3	12	TRBJ2-2	AISTRDGGGELF
-	TRBV2	14	TRBJ1-2	ASSSREPNLSYGYT
-	TRBV5-1	13	TRBJ2-7	ASSPRQAHSYEQY
-	TRBV5-5	14	TRBJ1-4	ASSLASSDPNEKLF
-	TRBV10-3	9	TRBJ1-1	AISDLTEAF
-	TRBV7-9	14	TRBJ2-2	ASTSFGGRARGELF
-	TRBV7-9	13	TRBJ2-2	ASSLDSLNTGELF
-	TRBV4-2	12	TRBJ1-5	ASSQETAGQPQH
TRBD1	TRBV2	11	TRBJ1-1	ASSEMQGARAF
TRBD2	TRBV24-1	12	TRBJ2-1	ATSDGRAVYEQF
-	TRBV7-9	17	TRBJ1-5	ASSSVLGWGASSNQPQH
-	TRBV24-1	12	TRBJ1-5	ATSAGTSNQPQH
-	TRBV27	11	TRBJ1-5	ASSSGFYQPQH
-	TRBV30	12	TRBJ1-1	AWGGRGHPNEAF
-	TRBV5-4	14	TRBJ2-5	ASSLYLRAPGETQY
-	TRBV6-5	12	TRBJ1-1	ATTRPGSNTEAF
-	TRBV2	11	TRBJ2-3	ASRRTGTDTQY
-	TRBV6-1	11	TRBJ2-7	ASSEVPQDEQY
TRBD1	TRBV10-3	13	TRBJ1-5	ATRAGQESNQPQH
-	TRBV18	14	TRBJ1-1	ASSPDGRLMGTEAF
-	TRBV5-5	14	TRBJ2-2	ASSLEGGGNTGELF
TRBD1	TRBV10-3	12	TRBJ2-5	AISPQGAGETQY
-	TRBV10-1	11	TRBJ1-1	ASSSDPNTEAF
-	TRBV6-1	14	TRBJ1-3	ASSEAPPLSGNTIY
-	TRBV9	8	TRBJ2-7	ASSAYEQY
-	TRBV3-1/TRBV3-2	10	TRBJ2-5	ASSQGPETQY
-	TRBV4-2	13	TRBJ1-1	ASSPGEGGPTEAF
-	TRBV5-1	15	TRBJ2-1	ASSLKAAGSSYNEQF
TRBD2	TRBV4-1	14	TRBJ2-1	ASSQVGAGDYNEQF
-	TRBV30	14	TRBJ1-2	AWSVLWHPFNYGYT
-	TRBV5-1	11	TRBJ2-1	ASSRDSYNEQF